The source of this TCR beta chain is a study of identical twins' blood T cells. The germline gives CDR1 MNHEY, CDR2 SMNVEV (reference sequence). J lost 5 bases, V lost 6 bases, and 19 bases had no gene match. CDR3 length: 18 amino acids. This clonotype was detected only a few times. In the original workflow: Clonotypes per individual ranged from about 100,000 to nearly 550,000. MiXCR, applied by TCRdb to the 5' RACE reads, yields one record per CDR3 protein. In this record, the V and J calls reflect TCRdb's handling and not the investigators' own analysis. Of hundreds of thousands of distinct CDR3 sequences listed, about 28% were seen once; the top ten hold about 6%.

The rearrangement links TRBV27 to TRBJ1-1, with 9 nucleotides matching TRBD1. The sample taken for sequencing was PBMCs. The source is a woman between 18 and 50 years old in good health. The CDR3: CASRTFLPGQGRRTEAFF. Written as DNA, the CDR3 is TGTGCCAGCAGAACATTCCTACCGGGACAGGGAAGGAGGACTGAAGCTTTCTTT.